Listed below are T cell receptor beta chains from one sample, sequenced in a study of cytomegalovirus exposure and HLA in healthy donors. Profiling relied on immunoSEQ multiplex PCR, and the TCRdb table lists in-frame clones only, not all of them. The repertoire consists of 45,000 to 60,000 clones, with about three quarters occurring once and the leading ten covering more than 6.5%. Sequencing was done on a sample of PBMCs. These receptors came from a man aged 25 to 40 in good health and CMV-seropositive. Each CDR3 is given with its conserved first and last residue. The D gene is left open where the match is weak. Rows may omit the clone size; those that give it use once, few, many or a size class.

cdr3_aa,cdr3_nt,clone_size,v_call,d_call,j_call
CASRLFSQGAKNIQYF,TGTGCCAGCAGATTATTCTCGCAGGGGGCCAAAAACATTCAGTACTTC,NA,TRBV13,NA,TRBJ2-4
CASSLTGNSPLHF,TGTGCCAGCAGCTTGACAGGGAATTCACCCCTCCACTTT,NA,TRBV5-4,NA,TRBJ1-6
CASSLVYRGLSEQYF,TGTGCCAGCAGTTTAGTGTATCGAGGGTTAAGTGAGCAGTACTTC,NA,TRBV27,NA,TRBJ2-7
CASSLISGTNEKLFF,TGTGCCAGCAGTTTAATATCAGGGACTAATGAAAAACTGTTTTTT,NA,TRBV28,NA,TRBJ1-4
CNIRQGRGYTF,TGCAACATTAGACAGGGGAGAGGCTACACCTTC,NA,TRBV29-1,TRBD1,TRBJ1-2
CASSLKGTGKRNTEAFF,TGTGCCAGCAGTTTAAAGGGGACAGGGAAGAGGAACACTGAAGCTTTCTTT,once,TRBV27,TRBD1,TRBJ1-1
CASSSFLAGVNEQFF,TGTGCCAGCAGCTCCTTCCTGGCGGGCGTGAATGAGCAGTTCTTC,NA,TRBV11-2,NA,TRBJ2-1
CASSPRPFPYEQYF,TGTGCCAGCAGCCCGAGGCCTTTCCCCTACGAGCAGTACTTC,few,TRBV7-8,NA,TRBJ2-7
CASRAPDRPPCDEQYF,TGTGCCAGCAGGGCACCCGACAGGCCCCCTTGTGACGAGCAGTACTTC,NA,TRBV6-4,NA,TRBJ2-7
CASSLIDRGTYNEQFF,TGCGCCAGCAGCTTGATAGACAGGGGTACCTACAATGAGCAGTTCTTC,NA,TRBV5-1,TRBD1,TRBJ2-1
CASSGTSGGSGNEQFF,TGTGCCAGTAGTGGAACTAGCGGGGGAAGTGGCAATGAGCAGTTCTTC,NA,TRBV19,TRBD2,TRBJ2-1
CSVATPPYWLEF,TGCAGCGTTGCAACGCCCCCATATTGGTTAGAGTTC,NA,TRBV29-1,NA,TRBJ2-7
CATSRASRGTDTQYF,TGTGCCACCAGCAGAGCCAGCAGGGGAACAGATACGCAGTATTTT,NA,TRBV15,NA,TRBJ2-3
CASSRAGGQETQYF,TGTGCCAGCAGCCGAGCGGGGGGGCAAGAGACCCAGTACTTC,NA,TRBV6-1,TRBD2,TRBJ2-5
CASSLTGRYEQYF,TGCGCCAGCAGCTTGACAGGGCGATACGAGCAGTACTTC,NA,TRBV5-1,NA,TRBJ2-7
CASSLLLDEQYF,TGTGCCAGCAGCCTCCTTCTCGACGAGCAGTACTTC,NA,TRBV11-1,NA,TRBJ2-7
CASGLAGTTDTQYF,TGTGCCAGCGGGCTAGCGGGGACCACAGATACGCAGTATTTT,NA,TRBV2,TRBD2,TRBJ2-3
CASSPLDRPSNSPLHF,TGTGCCAGCAGCCCCCTGGACAGGCCGTCCAATTCACCCCTCCACTTT,NA,TRBV9,TRBD1,TRBJ1-6
CASSHFSIDTQYF,TGTGCCAGCAGCCACTTTTCTATAGATACGCAGTATTTT,NA,TRBV14,NA,TRBJ2-3
CASSLSGLEAGELFF,TGTGCCAGCAGTCTCTCGGGACTAGAGGCCGGGGAGCTGTTTTTT,NA,TRBV28,TRBD2,TRBJ2-2
CASSVSTSSTDTQYF,TGTGCCAGCAGCGTATCAACATCCTCCACAGATACGCAGTATTTT,NA,TRBV9,NA,TRBJ2-3
CASSLMGGALETQYF,TGTGCCAGCAGCTTAATGGGTGGAGCGCTCGAGACCCAGTACTTC,NA,TRBV7-2,NA,TRBJ2-5
CASSLAGRAGANVLTF,TGTGCCAGCAGCTTGGCTGGCCGGGCTGGGGCCAACGTCCTGACTTTC,NA,TRBV5-4,NA,TRBJ2-6
CASSSRQGLQPQHF,TGTGCCAGCAGTTCCCGACAGGGATTACAGCCCCAGCATTTT,NA,TRBV27,TRBD1,TRBJ1-5
CASSEDDRPSTYEQYF,TGTGCCAGCAGTGAGGACGACAGACCCTCAACCTACGAGCAGTACTTC,NA,TRBV6-1,NA,TRBJ2-7
CASSHLQTTNEKLFF,TGTGCCAGCAGCCATCTGCAGACAACTAATGAAAAACTGTTTTTT,NA,TRBV14,NA,TRBJ1-4
CASSPPPRVRTNQPQHF,TGTGCCAGCAGTCCCCCTCCACGGGTCCGAACAAATCAGCCCCAGCATTTT,NA,TRBV28,NA,TRBJ1-5
CSVGVTTYEQYF,TGCAGCGTTGGAGTCACCACCTACGAGCAGTACTTC,once,TRBV29-1,NA,TRBJ2-7
CASSFGPPRAQYF,TGTGCCAGCAGCTTTGGACCGCCGAGGGCCCAGTACTTC,NA,TRBV7-2,NA,TRBJ2-5
CARLGWGQLTVEAFF,TGTGCCAGGCTAGGGTGGGGACAGCTAACCGTTGAAGCTTTCTTT,NA,TRBV2,TRBD1,TRBJ1-1
CASTSPGRALTEFTDTQYF,TGCGCCAGCACCTCCCCGGGGAGGGCACTAACAGAATTCACAGATACGCAGTATTTT,NA,TRBV4-1,TRBD2,TRBJ2-3
CASSLQLAGVGELFF,TGTGCCAGCAGCCTGCAACTAGCGGGGGTCGGGGAGCTGTTTTTT,NA,TRBV14,TRBD2,TRBJ2-2
CASSETGGYNEQFF,TGTGCCAGCAGTGAGACGGGGGGGTACAATGAGCAGTTCTTC,once,TRBV2,TRBD2,TRBJ2-1
CASSLYPGGPYEQYF,TGTGCCAGCAGCTTATACCCGGGGGGGCCCTACGAGCAGTACTTC,NA,TRBV7-3,TRBD2,TRBJ2-7
CATGGSSYEQYF,TGTGCCACAGGGGGAAGCTCCTACGAGCAGTACTTC,NA,TRBV7-2,TRBD1,TRBJ2-7
CASSLLAGGPRDTQYF,TGTGCCAGCAGCTTGCTAGCGGGGGGGCCTCGAGATACGCAGTATTTT,NA,TRBV5-4,TRBD2,TRBJ2-3
CASRDRVADTQYF,TGTGCCAGCAGGGACAGGGTCGCGGATACGCAGTATTTT,NA,TRBV6-1,TRBD1,TRBJ2-3
CASSSLQGANTEAFF,TGTGCCAGCAGCTCACTACAGGGGGCGAACACTGAAGCTTTCTTT,NA,TRBV7-3,TRBD1,TRBJ1-1
CASSQAGTSGTDTQYF,TGTGCCAGCAGCCAAGCCGGGACTAGCGGGACAGATACGCAGTATTTT,NA,TRBV4-2,TRBD2,TRBJ2-3
CASSKGLSTYEQYF,TGTGCCAGCAGTAAGGGACTTTCTACCTACGAGCAGTACTTC,NA,TRBV6-5,NA,TRBJ2-7
CASSILGGAYEQYF,TGTGCCAGTAGTATCCTCGGGGGGGCATACGAGCAGTACTTC,NA,TRBV19,TRBD2,TRBJ2-7
CASSPTGNTDTQYF,TGTGCCAGCAGCCCCACAGGGAACACAGATACGCAGTATTTT,NA,TRBV14,NA,TRBJ2-3
CATGEGSQPQHF,TGTGCTACGGGGGAGGGGAGTCAGCCCCAGCATTTT,NA,TRBV10-3,NA,TRBJ1-5
CASSITGANTGELFF,TGTGCCAGTAGTATAACGGGGGCGAACACCGGGGAGCTGTTTTTT,NA,TRBV19,NA,TRBJ2-2
CASSSRLSGRGMNTEAFF,TGTGCCAGCAGTTCCAGACTTTCGGGCAGGGGTATGAACACTGAAGCTTTCTTT,NA,TRBV27,NA,TRBJ1-1
CASSFTSGGGETQYF,TGTGCCAGCAGTTTCACTAGCGGGGGGGGAGAGACCCAGTACTTC,NA,TRBV27,TRBD2,TRBJ2-5
CASGVGGTGYSDGYTF,TGTGCCAGCGGAGTGGGGGGGACAGGGTATTCGGATGGCTACACCTTC,NA,TRBV7-2,TRBD1,TRBJ1-2
CASSPGAEEKLFF,TGTGCCAGCTCACCGGGGGCTGAGGAAAAACTGTTTTTT,NA,TRBV18,NA,TRBJ1-4
CASSLDTSGPFF,TGTGCCAGCAGCCTCGACACCTCAGGGCCGTTCTTC,few,TRBV7-3,NA,TRBJ2-1
CASSPQGAAGNTIYF,TGCGCCAGCAGCCCGCAGGGGGCGGCTGGAAACACCATATATTTT,NA,TRBV5-1,TRBD1,TRBJ1-3
CAISERTGRNEQFF,TGTGCCATCAGTGAGAGGACAGGGAGAAATGAGCAGTTCTTC,NA,TRBV10-3,TRBD1,TRBJ2-1
CASSLALVEEAFF,TGTGCCAGCAGCTTAGCGCTGGTAGAGGAAGCTTTCTTT,NA,TRBV7-9,NA,TRBJ1-1
CASSLGIDYEQYF,TGTGCCAGCAGCTTAGGTATAGACTACGAGCAGTACTTC,NA,TRBV7-3,NA,TRBJ2-7
CASSPDKNNSPLHF,TGCGCCAGCAGCCCGGACAAAAATAATTCACCCCTCCACTTT,NA,TRBV4-1,NA,TRBJ1-6
CASSSTGYEQYF,TGTGCCAGCAGCAGTACAGGGTACGAGCAGTACTTC,once,TRBV14,NA,TRBJ2-7
CASSLSFDEQYF,TGTGCCAGCAGCTTATCTTTCGACGAGCAGTACTTC,NA,TRBV7-9,NA,TRBJ2-7
CASSLEGPSNQPQHF,TGCGCCAGCAGCTTGGAGGGGCCTAGCAATCAGCCCCAGCATTTT,NA,TRBV5-1,NA,TRBJ1-5